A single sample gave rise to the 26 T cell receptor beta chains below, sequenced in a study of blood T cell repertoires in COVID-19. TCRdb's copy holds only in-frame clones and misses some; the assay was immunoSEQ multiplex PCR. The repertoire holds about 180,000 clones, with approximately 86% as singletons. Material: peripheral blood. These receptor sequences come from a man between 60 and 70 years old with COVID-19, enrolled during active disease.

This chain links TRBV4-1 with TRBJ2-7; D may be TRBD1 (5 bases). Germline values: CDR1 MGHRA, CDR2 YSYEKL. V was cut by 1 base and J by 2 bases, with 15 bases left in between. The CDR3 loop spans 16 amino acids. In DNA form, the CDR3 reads TGCGCCAGCAGCCAAGCTACAATCCAGGGCCCCTACGAGCAGTACTTC. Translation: CASSQATIQGPYEQYF.

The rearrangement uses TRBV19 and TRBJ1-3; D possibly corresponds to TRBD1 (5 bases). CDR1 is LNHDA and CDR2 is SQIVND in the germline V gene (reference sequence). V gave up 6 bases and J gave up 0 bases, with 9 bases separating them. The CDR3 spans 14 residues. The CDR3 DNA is TGTGCCAGTAGGGGACTGTCCTCTGGAAACACCATATATTTT. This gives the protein CASRGLSSGNTIYF. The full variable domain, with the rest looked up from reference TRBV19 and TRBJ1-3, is DGGITQSPKYLFRKEGQNVTLSCEQNLNHDAMYWYRQDPGQGLRLIYYSQIVNDFQKGDIAEGYSVSREKKESFPLTVTSAQKNPTAFYLCASRGLSSGNTIYFGEGSWLTVV.

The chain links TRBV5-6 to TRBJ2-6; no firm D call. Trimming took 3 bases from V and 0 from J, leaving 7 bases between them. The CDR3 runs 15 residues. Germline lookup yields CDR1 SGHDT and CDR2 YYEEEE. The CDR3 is CASSYLRSGANVLTF. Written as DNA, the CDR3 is TGTGCCAGCAGCTATCTCCGCTCTGGGGCCAACGTCCTGACTTTC.

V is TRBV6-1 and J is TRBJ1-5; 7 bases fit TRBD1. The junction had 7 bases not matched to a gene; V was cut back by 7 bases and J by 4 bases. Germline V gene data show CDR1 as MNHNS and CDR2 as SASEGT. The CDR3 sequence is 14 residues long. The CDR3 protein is CASNPGQKNQPQHF. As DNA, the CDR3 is TGTGCCAGCAACCCGGGACAGAAGAATCAGCCCCAGCATTTT.

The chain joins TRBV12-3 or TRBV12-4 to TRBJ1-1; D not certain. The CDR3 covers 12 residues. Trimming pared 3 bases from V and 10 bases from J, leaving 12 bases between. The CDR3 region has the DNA TGTGCCAGCAGTTTGGAGGGTTTCTCAGCTTTCTTT. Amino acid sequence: CASSLEGFSAFF.

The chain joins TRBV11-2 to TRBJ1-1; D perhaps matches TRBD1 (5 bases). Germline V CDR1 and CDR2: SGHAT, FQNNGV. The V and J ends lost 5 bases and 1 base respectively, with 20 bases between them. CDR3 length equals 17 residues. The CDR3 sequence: CASSPLGGLGKNTEAFF. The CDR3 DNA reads TGTGCCAGCAGCCCTTTGGGGGGATTGGGGAAGAACACTGAAGCTTTCTTT.

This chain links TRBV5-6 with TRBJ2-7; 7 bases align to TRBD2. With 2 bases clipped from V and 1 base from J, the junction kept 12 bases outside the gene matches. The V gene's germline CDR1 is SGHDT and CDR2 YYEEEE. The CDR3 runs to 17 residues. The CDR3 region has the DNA TGTGCCAGCAGCTTTCGGACTGGGCTAGCGGCATCCTACGAGCAGTACTTC. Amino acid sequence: CASSFRTGLAASYEQYF.

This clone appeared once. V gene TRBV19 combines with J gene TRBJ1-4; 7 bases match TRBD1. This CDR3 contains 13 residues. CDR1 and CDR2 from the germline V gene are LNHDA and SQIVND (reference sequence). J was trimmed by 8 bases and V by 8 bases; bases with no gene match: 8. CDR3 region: CASQQGFGEKLFF. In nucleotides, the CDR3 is TGTGCCAGTCAACAGGGGTTTGGGGAAAAACTGTTTTTT.

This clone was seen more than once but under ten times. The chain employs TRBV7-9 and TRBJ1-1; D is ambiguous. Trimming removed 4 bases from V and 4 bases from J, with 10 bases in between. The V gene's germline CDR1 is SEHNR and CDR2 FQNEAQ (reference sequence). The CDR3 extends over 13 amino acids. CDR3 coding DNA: TGTGCCAGCAGCTGGACCGCGGGCACTGAAGCTTTCTTT. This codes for CASSWTAGTEAFF.

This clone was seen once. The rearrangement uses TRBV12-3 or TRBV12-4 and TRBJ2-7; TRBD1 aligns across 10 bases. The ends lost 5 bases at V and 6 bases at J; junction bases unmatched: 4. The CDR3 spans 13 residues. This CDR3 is CASSRQGAGEQYF. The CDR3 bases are TGTGCCAGCAGTAGACAGGGGGCAGGCGAGCAGTACTTC.

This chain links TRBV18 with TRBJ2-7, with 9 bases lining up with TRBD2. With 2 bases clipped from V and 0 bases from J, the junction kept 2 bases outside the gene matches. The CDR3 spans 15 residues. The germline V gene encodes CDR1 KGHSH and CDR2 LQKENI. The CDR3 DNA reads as TGTGCCAGCTCACCAAGCGGGGGGTCCTCCTACGAGCAGTACTTC. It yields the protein CASSPSGGSSYEQYF.

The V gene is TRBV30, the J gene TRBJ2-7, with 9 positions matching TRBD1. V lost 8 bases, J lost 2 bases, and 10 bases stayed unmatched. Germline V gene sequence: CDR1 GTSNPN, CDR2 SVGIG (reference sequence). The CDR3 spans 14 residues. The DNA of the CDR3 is TGTGCCGGGCGCTTCGGGACAGGGCCCTACGAGCAGTACTTC. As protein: CAGRFGTGPYEQYF.

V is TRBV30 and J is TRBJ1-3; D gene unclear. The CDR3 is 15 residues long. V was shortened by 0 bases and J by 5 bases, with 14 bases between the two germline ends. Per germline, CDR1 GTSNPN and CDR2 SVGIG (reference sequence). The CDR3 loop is CAWSVRPGVRNTIYF. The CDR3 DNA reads TGTGCCTGGAGTGTGCGACCGGGAGTCAGAAACACCATATATTTT.

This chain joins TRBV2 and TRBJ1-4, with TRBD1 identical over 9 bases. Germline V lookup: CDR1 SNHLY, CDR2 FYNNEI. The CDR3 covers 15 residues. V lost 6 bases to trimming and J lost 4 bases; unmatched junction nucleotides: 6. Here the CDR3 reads CASRIQGASNEKLFF. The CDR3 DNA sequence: TGTGCCAGCAGGATACAGGGGGCTAGTAATGAAAAACTGTTTTTT.

The CDR3 DNA reads TGTGCCAGCAGCCCGAGACGCGGACAGGGCTTGAACACTGAAGCTTTCTTT. This codes for CASSPRRGQGLNTEAFF. This rearrangement joins TRBV7-9 to TRBJ1-1; 8 positions match TRBD1. Germline CDR1 and CDR2: SEHNR and FQNEAQ (reference sequence). This CDR3 has 17 amino acids. V lost 5 bases and J lost 0; bases outside the gene matches: 11.

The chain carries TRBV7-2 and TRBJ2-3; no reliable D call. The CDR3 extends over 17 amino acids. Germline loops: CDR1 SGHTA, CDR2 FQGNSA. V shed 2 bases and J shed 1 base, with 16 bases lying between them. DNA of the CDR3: TGTGCCAGCAGCTTAATGCGGAATCCCCCTCGCACAGATACGCAGTATTTT. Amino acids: CASSLMRNPPRTDTQYF. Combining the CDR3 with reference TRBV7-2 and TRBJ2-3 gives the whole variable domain GAGVSQSPSNKVTEKGKDVELRCDPISGHTALYWYRQSLGQGLEFLIYFQGNSAPDKSGLPSDRFSAERTGGSVSTLTIQRTQQEDSAVYLCASSLMRNPPRTDTQYFGPGTRLTVL.

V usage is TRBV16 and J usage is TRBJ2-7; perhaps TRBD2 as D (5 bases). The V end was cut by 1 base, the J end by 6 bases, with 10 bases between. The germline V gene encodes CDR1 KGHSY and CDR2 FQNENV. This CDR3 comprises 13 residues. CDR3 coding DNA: TGTGCCAGCAGCCAATTTTCGGGATCCGAGCAGTACTTC. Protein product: CASSQFSGSEQYF.

CDR3 amino acids: CSAGDYEQYF. DNA of the CDR3: TGCAGTGCCGGAGACTACGAGCAGTACTTC. The V call is TRBV20-1, the J call TRBJ2-7, with D unresolved. Trimming pared 6 bases from V and 3 bases from J, leaving 6 bases between. This CDR3 has 10 residues. CDR1 and CDR2 from the germline V gene are DFQATT and SNEGSKA (reference sequence).

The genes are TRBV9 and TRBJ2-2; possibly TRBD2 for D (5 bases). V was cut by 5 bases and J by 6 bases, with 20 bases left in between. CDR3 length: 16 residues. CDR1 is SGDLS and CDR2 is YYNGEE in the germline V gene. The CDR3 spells CASRGSGSGSAGELFF. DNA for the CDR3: TGTGCCAGCAGGGGGTCAGGCAGCGGTTCGGCCGGGGAGCTGTTTTTT.

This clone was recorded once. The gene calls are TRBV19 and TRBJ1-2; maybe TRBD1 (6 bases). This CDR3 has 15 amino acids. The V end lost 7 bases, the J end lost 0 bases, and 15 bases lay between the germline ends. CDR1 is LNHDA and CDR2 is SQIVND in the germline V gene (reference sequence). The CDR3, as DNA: TGTGCCAGTATGGTCGACAGGACAACTAACTATGGCTACACCTTC. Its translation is CASMVDRTTNYGYTF.

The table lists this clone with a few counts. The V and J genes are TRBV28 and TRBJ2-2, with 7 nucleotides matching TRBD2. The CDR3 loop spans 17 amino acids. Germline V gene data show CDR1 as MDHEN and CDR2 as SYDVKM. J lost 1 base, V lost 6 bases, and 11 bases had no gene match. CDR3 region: CASSRQTAGVNTGELFF. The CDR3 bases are TGTGCCAGCAGCCGTCAAACCGCGGGGGTGAACACCGGGGAGCTGTTTTTT.

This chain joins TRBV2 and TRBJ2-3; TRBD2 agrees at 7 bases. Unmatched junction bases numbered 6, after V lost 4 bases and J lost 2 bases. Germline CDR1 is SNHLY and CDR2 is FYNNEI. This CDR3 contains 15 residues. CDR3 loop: CASSAQRGLTDTQYF. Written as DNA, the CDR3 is TGTGCCAGCAGTGCCCAGCGGGGCCTCACAGATACGCAGTATTTT.

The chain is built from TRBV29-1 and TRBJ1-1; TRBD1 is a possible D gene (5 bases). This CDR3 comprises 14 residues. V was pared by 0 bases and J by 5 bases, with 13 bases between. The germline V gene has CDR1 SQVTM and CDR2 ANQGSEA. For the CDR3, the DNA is TGCAGCGTTGAAGACATCAGGGTTGGAACTGAAGCTTTCTTT. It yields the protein CSVEDIRVGTEAFF.

The CDR3, as DNA: TGTGCCAGCTCACCGAATTTTCAGGGCTATGGCTACACCTTC. Translated: CASSPNFQGYGYTF. This chain connects TRBV18 to TRBJ1-2; maybe TRBD1 (5 bases). CDR1 and CDR2 (germline): KGHSH, LQKENI. The CDR3 covers 14 residues. V shed 3 bases and J shed 4 bases, with 12 bases lying between them.

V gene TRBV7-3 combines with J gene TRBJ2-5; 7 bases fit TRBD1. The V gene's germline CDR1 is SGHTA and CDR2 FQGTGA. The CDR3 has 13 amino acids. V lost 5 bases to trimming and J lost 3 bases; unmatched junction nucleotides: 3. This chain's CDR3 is CASSTGTEETQYF. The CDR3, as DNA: TGTGCCAGCAGCACCGGGACAGAAGAGACCCAGTACTTC.

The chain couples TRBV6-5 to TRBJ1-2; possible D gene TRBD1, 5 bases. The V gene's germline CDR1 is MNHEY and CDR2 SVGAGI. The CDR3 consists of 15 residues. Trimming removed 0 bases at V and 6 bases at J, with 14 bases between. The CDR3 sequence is CASSYSYGGANGYTF. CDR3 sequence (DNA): TGTGCCAGCAGTTACTCTTACGGGGGAGCGAATGGCTACACCTTC.